Listed below are T cell receptor beta chains from one sample, sequenced in a study of a mutant IDH1 vaccine in newly diagnosed glioma. No antigen has been identified for these receptors. The method was immunoSEQ multiplex PCR; TCRdb's version includes in-frame clones alone and lacks a portion of them. Of tens of thousands of clones listed, around 90% are singletons. The sequencing here drew on PBMCs, taken from a glioma patient whose treatment included an IDH1 peptide vaccine. Receptors were obtained from a man younger than 40 with glioma. CDR3s include the opening cysteine and the closing phenylalanine or tryptophan. A D gene is named only where the DNA matches it firmly. Clone size appears in some rows only: once, few, many, or a class for an expanded clone.

d_call: -; v_call: TRBV27; clone_size: -; j_call: TRBJ2-2; cdr3_nt: TGTGCCAGCAGTTTAAGTACGCCCGGGGAGCTGTTTTTT; cdr3_aa: CASSLSTPGELFF
d_call: -; v_call: TRBV28; clone_size: -; j_call: TRBJ1-5; cdr3_nt: TGTGCCAGCAGAGCCATCTTTCAAGGGGGGGCCAGCTATAGCAATCAGCCCCAGCATTTT; cdr3_aa: CASRAIFQGGASYSNQPQHF
d_call: -; v_call: TRBV6-6; clone_size: -; j_call: TRBJ2-3; cdr3_nt: TGTGCCAGCCGGGAAGGACAGTACACAGATACGCAGTATTTT; cdr3_aa: CASREGQYTDTQYF
d_call: TRBD1; v_call: TRBV2; clone_size: -; j_call: TRBJ2-7; cdr3_nt: TGTGCCAGCGGGGCACCGGACAGGGGGCCTAACGAGCAGTACTTC; cdr3_aa: CASGAPDRGPNEQYF
d_call: TRBD1; v_call: TRBV10-3; clone_size: -; j_call: TRBJ1-2; cdr3_nt: TGTGCCATCAGTGAGTCGACAGGGGGCCTTCTGGGAAATGGCTACACCTTC; cdr3_aa: CAISESTGGLLGNGYTF
d_call: -; v_call: TRBV2; clone_size: -; j_call: TRBJ1-5; cdr3_nt: TGTGCCAGCAGTGAAATAGGGCTTAGCAATCAGCCCCAGCATTTT; cdr3_aa: CASSEIGLSNQPQHF
d_call: TRBD1; v_call: TRBV2; clone_size: -; j_call: TRBJ2-3; cdr3_nt: TGTGCCAGCAGATACGAACCGGGACAGGGGGCGATGCATACGCAGTATTTT; cdr3_aa: CASRYEPGQGAMHTQYF
d_call: -; v_call: TRBV7-2; clone_size: -; j_call: TRBJ2-7; cdr3_nt: TGTGCCAGCAGCTTTCGGGTCAGCTCCTACGAGCAGTACTTC; cdr3_aa: CASSFRVSSYEQYF
d_call: -; v_call: TRBV29-1; clone_size: few; j_call: TRBJ1-2; cdr3_nt: TGCAGCGTTACCGGCCCGGACAGCTATGGCTACACCTTC; cdr3_aa: CSVTGPDSYGYTF
d_call: -; v_call: TRBV6-1; clone_size: -; j_call: TRBJ1-6; cdr3_nt: TGTGCCAGCAGTGAATATCAGGGTAGGGGATCACCCCTCCACTTT; cdr3_aa: CASSEYQGRGSPLHF
d_call: -; v_call: TRBV19; clone_size: -; j_call: TRBJ1-4; cdr3_nt: TGTGCCAGTAGTATCGGCAGGTCTGAAAAACTGTTTTTT; cdr3_aa: CASSIGRSEKLFF
d_call: TRBD2; v_call: TRBV5-1; clone_size: once; j_call: TRBJ2-4; cdr3_nt: TGCGCCAGCAGTCTTCCTACCGGGACTAGCGGGAGATTAGACAAAAACATTCAGTACTTC; cdr3_aa: CASSLPTGTSGRLDKNIQYF
d_call: TRBD2; v_call: TRBV5-1; clone_size: -; j_call: TRBJ2-3; cdr3_nt: TGCGCCAGCAGCGCCGGACTAGCGGGGGGTACAGATACGCAGTATTTT; cdr3_aa: CASSAGLAGGTDTQYF
d_call: -; v_call: TRBV9; clone_size: -; j_call: TRBJ1-4; cdr3_nt: TGTGCCAGCAGCGTAGGGGGGGGCACTAATGAAAAACTGTTTTTT; cdr3_aa: CASSVGGGTNEKLFF
d_call: TRBD1; v_call: TRBV4-1; clone_size: -; j_call: TRBJ2-7; cdr3_nt: TGCGCCAGCAGCCCCTTAGGGACAGGGTTGGCCTACGAGCAGTACTTC; cdr3_aa: CASSPLGTGLAYEQYF
d_call: -; v_call: TRBV5-4; clone_size: -; j_call: TRBJ1-1; cdr3_nt: TGTGCCAGCACCCTGGACGATTCGACTGAAGCTTTCTTT; cdr3_aa: CASTLDDSTEAFF
d_call: -; v_call: TRBV10-3; clone_size: -; j_call: TRBJ2-5; cdr3_nt: TGTGCCATCAGTGAACATCTCCAAGAGACCCAGTACTTC; cdr3_aa: CAISEHLQETQYF
d_call: -; v_call: TRBV19; clone_size: -; j_call: TRBJ1-6; cdr3_nt: TGTGCCAGTAGTCCACCGGGGAGGGTGTATAATTCACCCCTCCACTTT; cdr3_aa: CASSPPGRVYNSPLHF
d_call: -; v_call: TRBV5-4; clone_size: -; j_call: TRBJ1-1; cdr3_nt: TGTGCCAGCAGCGCCCGACCGTCGCCTGGGGCTGAAGCTTTCTTT; cdr3_aa: CASSARPSPGAEAFF
d_call: -; v_call: TRBV15; clone_size: -; j_call: TRBJ2-7; cdr3_nt: TGTGCCACCAGCAAGTCGCGGCCCTCCTACGAGCAGTACTTC; cdr3_aa: CATSKSRPSYEQYF
d_call: -; v_call: TRBV19; clone_size: -; j_call: TRBJ1-1; cdr3_nt: TGTGCCAGTAATCGGCAGATGAACACTGAAGCTTTCTTT; cdr3_aa: CASNRQMNTEAFF
d_call: -; v_call: TRBV11-1; clone_size: -; j_call: TRBJ1-3; cdr3_nt: TGTGCCACCATGGATGGAAACACCATATATTTT; cdr3_aa: CATMDGNTIYF
d_call: -; v_call: TRBV10-2; clone_size: -; j_call: TRBJ2-7; cdr3_nt: TGCGCCAGCACTCAAGGGCGGGACGAGCAGTACTTC; cdr3_aa: CASTQGRDEQYF
d_call: TRBD1; v_call: TRBV4-3; clone_size: -; j_call: TRBJ1-1; cdr3_nt: TGCGCCAGCAGCCAAACAGCGGGGACAGGGAACACTGAAGCTTTCTTT; cdr3_aa: CASSQTAGTGNTEAFF
d_call: -; v_call: TRBV11-1; clone_size: few; j_call: TRBJ2-7; cdr3_nt: TGTGCCAGCAGCTCCCCTGGGTACTACGAGCAGTACTTC; cdr3_aa: CASSSPGYYEQYF
d_call: -; v_call: TRBV6-1; clone_size: -; j_call: TRBJ1-1; cdr3_nt: TGTGCCAGCAGTCCACACACTGAAGCTTTCTTT; cdr3_aa: CASSPHTEAFF